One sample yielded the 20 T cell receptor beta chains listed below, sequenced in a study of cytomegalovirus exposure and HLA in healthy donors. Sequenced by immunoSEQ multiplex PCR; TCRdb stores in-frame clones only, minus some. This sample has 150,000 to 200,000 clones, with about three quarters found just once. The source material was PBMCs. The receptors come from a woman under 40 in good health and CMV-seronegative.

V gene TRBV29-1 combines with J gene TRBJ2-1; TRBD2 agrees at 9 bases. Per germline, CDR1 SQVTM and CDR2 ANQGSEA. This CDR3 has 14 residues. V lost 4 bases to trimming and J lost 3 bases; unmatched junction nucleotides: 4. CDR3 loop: CSVVKAGGYNEQFF. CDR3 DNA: TGCAGCGTTGTAAAAGCGGGGGGCTACAATGAGCAGTTCTTC.

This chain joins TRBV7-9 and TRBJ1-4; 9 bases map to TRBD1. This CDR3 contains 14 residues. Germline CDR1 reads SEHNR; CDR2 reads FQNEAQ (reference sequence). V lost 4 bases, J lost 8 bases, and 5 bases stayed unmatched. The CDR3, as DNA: TGTGCCAGCAGCTCGACAGGGGGTAGGGAAAAACTGTTTTTT. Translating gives CASSSTGGREKLFF.

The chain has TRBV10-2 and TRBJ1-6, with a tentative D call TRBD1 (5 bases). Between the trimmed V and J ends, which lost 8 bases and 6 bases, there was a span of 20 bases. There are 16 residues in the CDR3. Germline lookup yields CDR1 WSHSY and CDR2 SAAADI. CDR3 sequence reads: CASRDRGLSSNSPLHF. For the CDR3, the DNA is TGCGCCAGCCGAGATAGGGGATTATCGAGTAATTCACCCCTCCACTTT.

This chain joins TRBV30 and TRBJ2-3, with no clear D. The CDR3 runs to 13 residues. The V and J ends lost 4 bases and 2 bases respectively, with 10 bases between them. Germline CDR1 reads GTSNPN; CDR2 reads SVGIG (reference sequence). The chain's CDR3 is CAWIEYFTDTQYF. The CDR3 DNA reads TGTGCCTGGATTGAGTATTTCACAGATACGCAGTATTTT.

The CDR3 DNA sequence: TGTGCCAGCAGCTCCTCTAGCGGGAGGGTCTACAATGAGCAGTTCTTC. It specifies CASSSSSGRVYNEQFF. The V and J genes are TRBV14 and TRBJ2-1; 12 bases fit TRBD2. This CDR3 comprises 16 residues. Germline CDR1 reads SGHDN; CDR2 reads FVKESK. V lost 5 bases, J lost 3 bases, and 5 bases stayed unmatched. The entire variable domain, with the rest obtained from reference TRBV14 and TRBJ2-1, is as follows: EAGVTQFPSHSVIEKGQTVTLRCDPISGHDNLYWYRRVMGKEIKFLLHFVKESKQDESGMPNNRFLAERTGGTYSTLKVQPAELEDSGVYFCASSSSSGRVYNEQFFGPGTRLTVL.

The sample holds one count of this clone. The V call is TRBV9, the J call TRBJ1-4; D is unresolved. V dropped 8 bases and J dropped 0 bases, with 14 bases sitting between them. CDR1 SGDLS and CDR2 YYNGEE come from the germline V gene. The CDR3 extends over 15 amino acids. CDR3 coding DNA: TGTGCCAGTACCCCCTTTGACTCAACTAATGAAAAACTGTTTTTT. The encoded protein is CASTPFDSTNEKLFF.

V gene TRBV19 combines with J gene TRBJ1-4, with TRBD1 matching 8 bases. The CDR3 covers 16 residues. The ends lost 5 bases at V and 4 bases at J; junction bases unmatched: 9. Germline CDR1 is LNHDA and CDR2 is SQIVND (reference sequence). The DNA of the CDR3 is TGTGCCAGTAGTCAACCTCCGGGACAGGTTAATGAAAAACTGTTTTTT. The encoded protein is CASSQPPGQVNEKLFF. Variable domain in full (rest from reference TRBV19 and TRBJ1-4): DGGITQSPKYLFRKEGQNVTLSCEQNLNHDAMYWYRQDPGQGLRLIYYSQIVNDFQKGDIAEGYSVSREKKESFPLTVTSAQKNPTAFYLCASSQPPGQVNEKLFFGSGTQLSVL.

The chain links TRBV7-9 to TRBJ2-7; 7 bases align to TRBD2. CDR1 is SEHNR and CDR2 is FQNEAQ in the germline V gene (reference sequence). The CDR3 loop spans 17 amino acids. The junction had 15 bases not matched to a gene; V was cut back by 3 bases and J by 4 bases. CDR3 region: CASSFLPPGAGEYEQYF. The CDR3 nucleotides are TGTGCCAGCAGCTTTCTGCCCCCCGGGGCGGGAGAGTACGAGCAGTACTTC.

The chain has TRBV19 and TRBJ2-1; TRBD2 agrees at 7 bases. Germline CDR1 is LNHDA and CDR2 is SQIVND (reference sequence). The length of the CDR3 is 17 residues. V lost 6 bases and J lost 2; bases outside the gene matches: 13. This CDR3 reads CASRGRDYARTYNEQFF. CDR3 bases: TGTGCCAGTAGGGGGCGGGACTACGCGAGAACCTACAATGAGCAGTTCTTC.

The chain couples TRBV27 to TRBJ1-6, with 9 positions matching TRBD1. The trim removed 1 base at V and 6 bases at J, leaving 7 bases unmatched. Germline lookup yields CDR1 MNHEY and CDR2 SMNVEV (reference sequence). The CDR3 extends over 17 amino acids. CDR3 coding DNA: TGTGCCAGCAGTTTATTGGGGGGACAGGGAGGTAATTCACCCCTCCACTTT. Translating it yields CASSLLGGQGGNSPLHF.

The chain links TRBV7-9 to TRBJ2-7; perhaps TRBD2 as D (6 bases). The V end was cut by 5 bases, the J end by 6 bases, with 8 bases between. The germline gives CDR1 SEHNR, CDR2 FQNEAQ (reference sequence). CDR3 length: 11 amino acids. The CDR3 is CASSRAGEQYF. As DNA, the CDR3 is TGTGCCAGCAGCAGAGCGGGCGAGCAGTACTTC.

The CDR3 loop reads CASSHRANSYEQYF. The CDR3 DNA reads as TGTGCCAGCAGCCACCGCGCGAACTCCTACGAGCAGTACTTC. V usage is TRBV7-2 and J usage is TRBJ2-7; no reliable D call. Germline CDR1 and CDR2: SGHTA and FQGNSA. The CDR3 length is 14 residues. V shed 5 bases and J shed 0 bases, with 11 bases lying between them.

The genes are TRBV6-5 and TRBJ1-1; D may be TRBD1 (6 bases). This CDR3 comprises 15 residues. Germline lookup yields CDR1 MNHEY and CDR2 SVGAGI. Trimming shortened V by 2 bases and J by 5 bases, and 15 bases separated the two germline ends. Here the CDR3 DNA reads TGTGCCAGCAGTTACACGGCCAGGGGAGGGACTGAAGCTTTCTTT. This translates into CASSYTARGGTEAFF.

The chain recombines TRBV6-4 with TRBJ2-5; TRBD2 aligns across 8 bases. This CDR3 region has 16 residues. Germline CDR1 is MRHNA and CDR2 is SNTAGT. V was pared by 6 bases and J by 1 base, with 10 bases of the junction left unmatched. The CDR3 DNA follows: TGTGCCAGCAGCCGGGAGGGGAGGGCCCCCCAAGAGACCCAGTACTTC. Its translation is CASSREGRAPQETQYF.

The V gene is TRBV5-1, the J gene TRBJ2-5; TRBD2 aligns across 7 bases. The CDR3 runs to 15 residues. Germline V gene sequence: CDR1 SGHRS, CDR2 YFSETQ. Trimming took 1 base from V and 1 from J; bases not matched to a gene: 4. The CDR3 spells CASSLYSGAQETQYF. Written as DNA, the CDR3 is TGCGCCAGCAGCTTGTACAGCGGGGCCCAAGAGACCCAGTACTTC.

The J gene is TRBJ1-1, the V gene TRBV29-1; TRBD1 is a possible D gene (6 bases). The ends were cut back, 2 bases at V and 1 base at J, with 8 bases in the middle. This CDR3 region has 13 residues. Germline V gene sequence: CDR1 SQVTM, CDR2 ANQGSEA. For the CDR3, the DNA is TGCAGCGTTGAAACAGGGCAGAACACTGAAGCTTTCTTT. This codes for CSVETGQNTEAFF.

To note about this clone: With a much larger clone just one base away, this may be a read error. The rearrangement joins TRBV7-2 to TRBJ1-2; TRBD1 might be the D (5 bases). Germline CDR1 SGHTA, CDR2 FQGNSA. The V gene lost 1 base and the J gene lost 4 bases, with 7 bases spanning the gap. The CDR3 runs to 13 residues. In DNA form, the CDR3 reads TGTGCCAGCAGCTTAGGACAGACCTATGGCTACACCTTC. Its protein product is CASSLGQTYGYTF.

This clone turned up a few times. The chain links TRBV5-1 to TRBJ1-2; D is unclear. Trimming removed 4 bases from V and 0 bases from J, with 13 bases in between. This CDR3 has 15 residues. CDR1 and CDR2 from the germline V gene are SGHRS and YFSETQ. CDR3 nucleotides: TGCGCCAGCAGCCCGGGAGGCCACACTAACTATGGCTACACCTTC. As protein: CASSPGGHTNYGYTF.

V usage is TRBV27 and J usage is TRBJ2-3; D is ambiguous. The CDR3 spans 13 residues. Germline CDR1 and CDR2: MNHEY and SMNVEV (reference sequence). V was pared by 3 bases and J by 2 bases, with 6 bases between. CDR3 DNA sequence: TGTGCCAGCAGTTTCAAAATCACAGATACGCAGTATTTT. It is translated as CASSFKITDTQYF.

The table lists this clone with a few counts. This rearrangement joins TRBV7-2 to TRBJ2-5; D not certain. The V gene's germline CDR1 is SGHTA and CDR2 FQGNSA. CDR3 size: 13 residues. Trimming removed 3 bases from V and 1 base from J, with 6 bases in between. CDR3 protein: CASSLASQETQYF. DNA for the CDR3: TGTGCCAGCAGCTTGGCCAGCCAAGAGACCCAGTACTTC.